In this sample, the clone carrying this T cell receptor (beta chain) turned up a few times. TRB was amplified from about 250-500 ng of blood genomic DNA. The sample is drawn from a study of T and B cells in COVID-19 patients. The CDR3 runs to 13 residues. Germline CDR1 is SGHAT and CDR2 is FQDESV (reference sequence). V was pared by 4 bases and J by 4 bases, with 8 bases between. TRB rearrangements were amplified by multiplex PCR with BIOMED2 TRB-A/B primers. TCRdb fed the multiplex PCR reads into MiXCR, producing one record per CDR3 protein. The table lists several thousand distinct CDR3 sequences, approximately 26% of them singletons, with 10% to 15% in the top ten.

The gene calls are TRBV11-1 and TRBJ1-3; no definite D call. The sequence was obtained from a human donor with active COVID-19. Sequenced sample: blood. The CDR3 is CASSSSRGNTIYF. The CDR3 nucleotides read TGTGCCAGCAGCTCGTCCCGGGGAAACACCATATATTTT.